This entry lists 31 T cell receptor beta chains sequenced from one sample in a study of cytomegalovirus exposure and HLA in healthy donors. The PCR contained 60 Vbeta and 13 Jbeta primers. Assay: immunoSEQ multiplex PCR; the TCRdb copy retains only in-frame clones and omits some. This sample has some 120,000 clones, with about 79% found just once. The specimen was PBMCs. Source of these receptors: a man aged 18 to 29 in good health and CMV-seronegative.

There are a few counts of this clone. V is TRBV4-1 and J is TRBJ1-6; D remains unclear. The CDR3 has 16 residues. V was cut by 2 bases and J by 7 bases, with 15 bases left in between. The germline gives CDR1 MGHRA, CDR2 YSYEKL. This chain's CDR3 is CASSQPPPNTNSPLHF. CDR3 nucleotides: TGCGCCAGCAGCCAACCCCCTCCCAACACGAATTCACCCCTCCACTTT.

The CDR3 protein is CASRDRGMDGYTF. CDR3 coding DNA: TGTGCCAGCAGGGACAGGGGTATGGATGGCTACACCTTC. The chain links TRBV6-5 to TRBJ1-2; 9 nucleotides line up with TRBD1. Trimming cost V 6 bases and J 6 bases; bases outside gene matches: 5. The CDR3 has 13 amino acids. Germline V CDR1 and CDR2: MNHEY, SVGAGI.

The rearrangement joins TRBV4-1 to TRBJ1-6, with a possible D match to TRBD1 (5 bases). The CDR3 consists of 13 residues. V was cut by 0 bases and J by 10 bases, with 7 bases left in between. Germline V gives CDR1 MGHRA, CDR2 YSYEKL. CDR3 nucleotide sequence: TGCGCCAGCAGCCAAGAGGGGCGGTCACCCCTCCACTTT. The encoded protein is CASSQEGRSPLHF.

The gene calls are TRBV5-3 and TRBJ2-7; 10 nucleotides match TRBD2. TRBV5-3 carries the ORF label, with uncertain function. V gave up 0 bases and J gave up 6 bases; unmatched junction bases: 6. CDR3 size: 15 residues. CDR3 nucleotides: TGTGCCAGAAGCTTGGCGGCTAGCGGGAGTTCCGAGCAGTACTTC. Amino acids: CARSLAASGSSEQYF.

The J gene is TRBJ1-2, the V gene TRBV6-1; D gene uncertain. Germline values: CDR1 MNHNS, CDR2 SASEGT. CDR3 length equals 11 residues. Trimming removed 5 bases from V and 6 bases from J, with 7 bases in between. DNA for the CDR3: TGTGCCAGCAGTTACGGGGATGGCTACACCTTC. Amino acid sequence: CASSYGDGYTF.

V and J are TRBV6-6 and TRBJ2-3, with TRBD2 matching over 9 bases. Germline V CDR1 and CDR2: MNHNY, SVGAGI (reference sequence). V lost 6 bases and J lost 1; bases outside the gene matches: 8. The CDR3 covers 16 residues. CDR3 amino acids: CASSLIRTSGTDTQYF. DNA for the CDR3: TGTGCCAGCAGCCTTATTAGGACTAGCGGCACAGATACGCAGTATTTT.

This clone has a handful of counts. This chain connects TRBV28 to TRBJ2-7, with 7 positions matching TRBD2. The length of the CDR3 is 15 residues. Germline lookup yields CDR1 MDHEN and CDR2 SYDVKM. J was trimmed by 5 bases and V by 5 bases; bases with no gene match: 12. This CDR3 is CASSLQRELENEQYF. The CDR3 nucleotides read TGTGCCAGCAGTCTCCAGCGGGAATTAGAGAACGAGCAGTACTTC. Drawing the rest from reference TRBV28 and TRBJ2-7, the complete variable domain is DVKVTQSSRYLVKRTGEKVFLECVQDMDHENMFWYRQDPGLGLRLIYFSYDVKMKEKGDIPEGYSVSREKKERFSLILESASTNQTSMYLCASSLQRELENEQYFGPGTRLTVT.

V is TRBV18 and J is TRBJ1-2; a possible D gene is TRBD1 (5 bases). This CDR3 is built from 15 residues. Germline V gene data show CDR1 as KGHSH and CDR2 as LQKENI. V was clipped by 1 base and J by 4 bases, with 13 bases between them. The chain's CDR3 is CASSPRQGWPYGYTF. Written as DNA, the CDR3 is TGTGCCAGCTCACCACGGCAGGGTTGGCCCTATGGCTACACCTTC.

CDR3 in amino acids: CASSSRVRETQYF. The CDR3 bases are TGTGCCAGCAGTTCCAGGGTTCGAGAGACCCAGTACTTC. The chain uses TRBV27 and TRBJ2-5; a weak D match, TRBD1 (5 bases). The CDR3 length is 13 residues. V was pared by 4 bases and J by 4 bases, with 10 bases between. Germline lookup yields CDR1 MNHEY and CDR2 SMNVEV (reference sequence).

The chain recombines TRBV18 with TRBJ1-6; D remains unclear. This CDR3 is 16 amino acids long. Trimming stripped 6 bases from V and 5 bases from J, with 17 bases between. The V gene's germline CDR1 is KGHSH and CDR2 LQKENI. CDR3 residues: CASSHDSPQNNSPLHF. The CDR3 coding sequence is TGTGCCAGCTCGCACGACTCCCCGCAGAATAATTCACCCCTCCACTTT.

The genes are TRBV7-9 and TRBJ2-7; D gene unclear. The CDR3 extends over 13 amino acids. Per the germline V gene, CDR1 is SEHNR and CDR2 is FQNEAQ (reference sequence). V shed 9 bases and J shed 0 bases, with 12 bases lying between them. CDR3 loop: CASTYGISYEQYF. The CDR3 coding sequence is TGTGCCAGTACGTACGGTATCTCCTACGAGCAGTACTTC. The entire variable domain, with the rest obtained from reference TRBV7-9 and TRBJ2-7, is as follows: DTGVSQNPRHKITKRGQNVTFRCDPISEHNRLYWYRQTLGQGPEFLTYFQNEAQLEKSRLLSDRFSAERPKGSFSTLEIQRTEQGDSAMYLCASTYGISYEQYFGPGTRLTVT.

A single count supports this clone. The DNA for the CDR3 is TGCGCCAGCAGCAGGGGACAGGGTCAAGAGACCCAGTACTTC. Protein: CASSRGQGQETQYF. The chain recombines TRBV5-1 with TRBJ2-5, with 9 bases lining up with TRBD1. The CDR3 has 14 residues. J was trimmed by 2 bases and V by 4 bases; bases with no gene match: 3. Germline values: CDR1 SGHRS, CDR2 YFSETQ.

The CDR3 sequence is CASSRSQGVNEKLFF. The CDR3 DNA sequence: TGTGCCAGCAGCCGTTCCCAGGGCGTGAATGAAAAACTGTTTTTT. The J gene is TRBJ1-4, the V gene TRBV7-2, with D possibly TRBD1 on 5 matching bases. Germline-derived CDR1 and CDR2 are SGHTA and FQGNSA. CDR3 size: 15 residues. Trimming shortened V by 5 bases and J by 5 bases, and 15 bases separated the two germline ends.

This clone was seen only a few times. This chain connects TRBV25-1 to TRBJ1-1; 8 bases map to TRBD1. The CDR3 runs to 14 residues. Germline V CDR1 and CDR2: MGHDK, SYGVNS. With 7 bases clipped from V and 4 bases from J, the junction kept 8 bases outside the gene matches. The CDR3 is CASTITGGVTEAFF. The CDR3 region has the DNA TGTGCCAGCACCATTACAGGGGGAGTCACTGAAGCTTTCTTT.

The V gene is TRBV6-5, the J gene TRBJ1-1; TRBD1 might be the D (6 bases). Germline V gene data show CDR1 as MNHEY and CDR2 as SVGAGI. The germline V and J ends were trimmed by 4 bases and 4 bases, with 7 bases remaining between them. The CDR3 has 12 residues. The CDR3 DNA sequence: TGTGCCAGCAGTTGGGACACCACTGAAGCTTTCTTT. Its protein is CASSWDTTEAFF.

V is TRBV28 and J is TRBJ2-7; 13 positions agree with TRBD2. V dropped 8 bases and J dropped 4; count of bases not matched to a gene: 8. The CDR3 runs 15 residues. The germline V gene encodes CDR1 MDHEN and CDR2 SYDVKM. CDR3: CASEPRTSGRYEQYF. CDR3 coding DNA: TGTGCCAGCGAACCCCGGACTAGCGGGAGATACGAGCAGTACTTC.

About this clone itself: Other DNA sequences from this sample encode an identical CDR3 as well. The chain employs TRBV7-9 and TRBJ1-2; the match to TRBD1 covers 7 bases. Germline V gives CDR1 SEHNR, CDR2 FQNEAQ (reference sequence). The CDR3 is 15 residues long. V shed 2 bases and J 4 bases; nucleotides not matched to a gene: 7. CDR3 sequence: CASSLQGVRSYGYTF. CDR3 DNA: TGTGCCAGCAGCTTACAGGGGGTGCGCAGCTATGGCTACACCTTC.

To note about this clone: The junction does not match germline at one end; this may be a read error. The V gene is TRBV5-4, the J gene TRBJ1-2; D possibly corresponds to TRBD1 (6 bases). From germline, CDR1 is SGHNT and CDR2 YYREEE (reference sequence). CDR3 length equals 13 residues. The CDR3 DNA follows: TGTGCCGGCAGCTCGGACAGAAACTATGGCTACACCTTC. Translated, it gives CAGSSDRNYGYTF.

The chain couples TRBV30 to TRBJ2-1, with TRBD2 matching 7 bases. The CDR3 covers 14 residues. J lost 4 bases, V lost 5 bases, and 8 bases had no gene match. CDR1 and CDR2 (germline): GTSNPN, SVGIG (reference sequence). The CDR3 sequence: CAWAVGGSYNEQFF. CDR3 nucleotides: TGTGCCTGGGCCGTAGGCGGGAGTTACAATGAGCAGTTCTTC.

This CDR3 reads CASSLWTEEETQYF. DNA for the CDR3: TGCGCCAGCAGCTTGTGGACAGAAGAAGAGACCCAGTACTTC. This chain connects TRBV5-1 to TRBJ2-5; perhaps TRBD1 as D (6 bases). The V gene lost 1 base and the J gene lost 3 bases, with 10 bases spanning the gap. There are 14 residues in the CDR3. Germline CDR1 SGHRS, CDR2 YFSETQ.

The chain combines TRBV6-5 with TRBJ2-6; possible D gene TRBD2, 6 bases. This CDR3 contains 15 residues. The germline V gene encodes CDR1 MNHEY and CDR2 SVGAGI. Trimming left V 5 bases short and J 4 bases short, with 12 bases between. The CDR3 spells CASSQDRGGANVLTF. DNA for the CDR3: TGTGCCAGCAGTCAAGACCGGGGGGGGGCCAACGTCCTGACTTTC.

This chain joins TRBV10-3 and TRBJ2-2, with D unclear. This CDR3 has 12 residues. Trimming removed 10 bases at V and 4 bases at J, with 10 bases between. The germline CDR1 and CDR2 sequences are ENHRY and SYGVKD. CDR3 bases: TGTGCCACCGAATTACTCACCGGGGAGCTGTTTTTT. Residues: CATELLTGELFF.

CDR3 protein: CASMTSDSYNEQFF. In DNA, the CDR3 is TGTGCCAGCATGACTTCCGACTCCTACAATGAGCAGTTCTTC. The chain links TRBV11-2 to TRBJ2-1; D gene unclear. V lost 7 bases and J 0 bases, leaving 10 bases between the germline ends. The CDR3 is 14 amino acids. CDR1 and CDR2 (germline): SGHAT, FQNNGV.

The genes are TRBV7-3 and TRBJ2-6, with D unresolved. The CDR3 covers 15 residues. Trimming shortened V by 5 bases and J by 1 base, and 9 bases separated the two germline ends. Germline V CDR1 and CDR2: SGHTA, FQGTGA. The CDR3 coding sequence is TGTGCCAGCAGCCCAAGTGCGTCTGGGGCCAACGTCCTGACTTTC. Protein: CASSPSASGANVLTF.

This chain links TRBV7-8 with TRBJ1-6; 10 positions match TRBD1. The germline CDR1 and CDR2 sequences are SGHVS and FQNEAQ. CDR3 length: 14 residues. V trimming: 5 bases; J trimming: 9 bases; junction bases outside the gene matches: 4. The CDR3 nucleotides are TGTGCCAGCAGCCCCAGGACAGGGGGTTCACCCCTCCACTTT. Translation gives CASSPRTGGSPLHF.

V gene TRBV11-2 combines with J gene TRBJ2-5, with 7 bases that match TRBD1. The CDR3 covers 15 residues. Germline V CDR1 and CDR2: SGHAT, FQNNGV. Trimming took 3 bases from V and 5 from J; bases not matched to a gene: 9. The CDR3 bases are TGTGCCAGCAGCTTCCGGCGGACAGGCGGTGAGACCCAGTACTTC. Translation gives CASSFRRTGGETQYF.

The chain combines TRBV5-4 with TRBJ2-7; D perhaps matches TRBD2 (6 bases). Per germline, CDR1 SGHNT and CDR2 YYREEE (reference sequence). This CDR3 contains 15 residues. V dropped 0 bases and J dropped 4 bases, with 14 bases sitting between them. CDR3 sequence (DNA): TGTGCCAGCAGCTTGGCTGAGGGAGCGGGTTACGAGCAGTACGTC. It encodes CASSLAEGAGYEQYV.

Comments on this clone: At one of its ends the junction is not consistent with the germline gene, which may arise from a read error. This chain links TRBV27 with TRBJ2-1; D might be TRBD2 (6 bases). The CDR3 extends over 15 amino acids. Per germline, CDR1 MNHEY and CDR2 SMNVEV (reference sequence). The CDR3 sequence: CASSPRGGTYNERFF. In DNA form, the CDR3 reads TGTGCCAGCAGTCCCCGGGGAGGCACCTACAATGAGCGGTTCTTC.

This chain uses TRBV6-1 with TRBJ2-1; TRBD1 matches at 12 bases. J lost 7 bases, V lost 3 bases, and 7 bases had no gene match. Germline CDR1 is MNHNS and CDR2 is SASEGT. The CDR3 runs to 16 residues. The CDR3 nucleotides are TGTGCCAGCAGTGACTGGGGGACAGGGGGCCGGAATGAGCAGTTCTTC. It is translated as CASSDWGTGGRNEQFF.

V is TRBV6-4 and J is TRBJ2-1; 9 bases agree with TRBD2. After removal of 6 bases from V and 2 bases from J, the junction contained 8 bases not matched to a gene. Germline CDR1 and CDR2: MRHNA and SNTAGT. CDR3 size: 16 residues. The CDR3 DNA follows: TGTGCCAGCAGAATGATTAGCGGGAGAACCTACAATGAGCAGTTCTTC. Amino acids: CASRMISGRTYNEQFF.

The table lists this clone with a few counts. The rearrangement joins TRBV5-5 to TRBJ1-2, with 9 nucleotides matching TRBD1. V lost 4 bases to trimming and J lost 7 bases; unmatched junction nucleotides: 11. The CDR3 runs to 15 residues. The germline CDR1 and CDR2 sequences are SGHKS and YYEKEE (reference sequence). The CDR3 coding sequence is TGTGCCAGCAGCGCGAACGGACAGGGGATGTTTGGCTACACCTTC. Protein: CASSANGQGMFGYTF.